The 11 T cell receptor beta chains in this list originate from one sample, sequenced in a study of blood T cell repertoires in COVID-19. TCRdb's table, derived via immunoSEQ multiplex PCR, lists solely in-frame clones and lacks some. Of tens of thousands of clones listed, approximately 88% are singletons. Sequencing input: peripheral blood. All receptors come from a woman of 80 years or more with acute or convalescent COVID-19.

The chain carries TRBV30 and TRBJ2-2; D call uncertain. This CDR3 region has 14 residues. The V gene lost 2 bases and the J gene lost 5 bases, with 12 bases spanning the gap. CDR1 and CDR2 (germline): GTSNPN, SVGIG (reference sequence). The CDR3 sequence is CAWSTLYATGELFF. CDR3 nucleotide sequence: TGTGCCTGGAGTACGCTCTATGCTACCGGGGAGCTGTTTTTT.

This chain joins TRBV29-1 and TRBJ1-1, with D perhaps matching TRBD1 (5 bases). In germline, CDR1 is SQVTM, CDR2 ANQGSEA. This CDR3 region has 11 residues. V was shortened by 3 bases and J by 4 bases, with 6 bases between the two germline ends. CDR3 in amino acids: CSVDRATEAFF. The CDR3 coding sequence is TGCAGCGTTGACAGGGCCACTGAAGCTTTCTTT.

The chain has TRBV4-3 and TRBJ2-1; possibly TRBD2 for D (6 bases). Germline V gives CDR1 LGHNA, CDR2 YSLEER. CDR3 length: 17 amino acids. V lost 1 base and J lost 12, with 25 bases in between. CDR3 DNA sequence: TGCGCCAGCAGCCAAGTGGTTGGGCAGGGAGGATTTTTTGGGCAGTTCTTC. Its translation is CASSQVVGQGGFFGQFF.

This clone was picked up a small number of times. As DNA, the CDR3 is TGTGCCAGCTCACCCCAGGGCCAGAACACTGAAGCTTTCTTT. It specifies CASSPQGQNTEAFF. The chain couples TRBV18 to TRBJ1-1; possibly TRBD1 for D (5 bases). The CDR3 runs to 14 residues. The germline V gene has CDR1 KGHSH and CDR2 LQKENI. With 3 bases removed from V and 1 base from J, the gap between germline ends came to 9 bases.

This chain connects TRBV9 to TRBJ2-7; perhaps TRBD2 as D (6 bases). V was trimmed by 3 bases and J by 7 bases, leaving 23 bases between them. CDR1 and CDR2 from the germline V gene are SGDLS and YYNGEE. This CDR3 has 16 amino acids. CDR3 coding DNA: TGTGCCAGCAGCGCCCCTCGGGGCGGGGACCCTCGGGAGCAGTACTTC. Amino acid sequence: CASSAPRGGDPREQYF.

This clone was counted once. This rearrangement joins TRBV7-2 to TRBJ1-2; the D is unclear. V was pared by 3 bases and J by 1 base, with 9 bases between. Germline lookup yields CDR1 SGHTA and CDR2 FQGNSA. There are 14 residues in the CDR3. CDR3 sequence reads: CASSFNRDNYGYTF. The CDR3 region has the DNA TGTGCCAGCAGCTTCAATCGGGATAACTATGGCTACACCTTC. Together with reference TRBV7-2 and TRBJ1-2, the CDR3 gives the full variable domain: GAGVSQSPSNKVTEKGKDVELRCDPISGHTALYWYRQSLGQGLEFLIYFQGNSAPDKSGLPSDRFSAERTGGSVSTLTIQRTQQEDSAVYLCASSFNRDNYGYTFGSGTRLTVV.

V usage is TRBV28 and J usage is TRBJ2-1; TRBD2 matches at 7 bases. Germline V gives CDR1 MDHEN, CDR2 SYDVKM. V shed 5 bases and J 6 bases; nucleotides not matched to a gene: 10. This CDR3 is 15 amino acids long. For the CDR3, the DNA is TGTGCCAGCAGTCTACCGGCCCCGGGGGGCAATGAGCAGTTCTTC. Encoded protein: CASSLPAPGGNEQFF.

The chain couples TRBV10-3 to TRBJ2-2; the D gene could be TRBD1 or TRBD2 (10 bases each). V lost 3 bases and J lost 4, with 24 bases in between. The length of the CDR3 is 19 residues. Germline-derived CDR1 and CDR2 are ENHRY and SYGVKD. In nucleotides, the CDR3 is TGTGCCATCAGTGAAGGGAGACAGGGGGCTAGCGGGGGCACCGGGGAGCTGTTTTTT. Its translation: CAISEGRQGASGGTGELFF.

The genes are TRBV6-2 or TRBV6-3 and TRBJ1-2; possible D gene TRBD1, 5 bases. This CDR3 spans 13 amino acids. Deletions cut 6 bases from V and 4 bases from J, with 12 bases between. The germline gives CDR1 MNHEY, CDR2 SVGEGT. This chain's CDR3 is CASSPDSRYGYTF. CDR3 DNA: TGTGCCAGCAGCCCCGACAGCCGCTATGGCTACACCTTC.

The J gene is TRBJ2-7, the V gene TRBV27, with D possibly being TRBD1 (8 bases). Trimming removed 5 bases from V and 2 bases from J, with 19 bases in between. Germline V gives CDR1 MNHEY, CDR2 SMNVEV (reference sequence). The CDR3 is made up of 16 amino acids. The CDR3 bases are TGTGCCAGCAGTAAGCCCGGACAGGGAGGGACCTACGAGCAGTACTTC. Encoded protein: CASSKPGQGGTYEQYF.

The chain uses TRBV5-1 and TRBJ1-4; D might be TRBD1 (5 bases). CDR3 length: 14 amino acids. Between the trimmed V and J ends, which lost 2 bases and 5 bases, there was a span of 10 bases. Looked up from germline, CDR1 is SGHRS and CDR2 is YFSETQ. CDR3 coding DNA: TGCGCCAGCAGCTTCGACAGTGGGAATGAAAAACTGTTTTTT. Protein: CASSFDSGNEKLFF.